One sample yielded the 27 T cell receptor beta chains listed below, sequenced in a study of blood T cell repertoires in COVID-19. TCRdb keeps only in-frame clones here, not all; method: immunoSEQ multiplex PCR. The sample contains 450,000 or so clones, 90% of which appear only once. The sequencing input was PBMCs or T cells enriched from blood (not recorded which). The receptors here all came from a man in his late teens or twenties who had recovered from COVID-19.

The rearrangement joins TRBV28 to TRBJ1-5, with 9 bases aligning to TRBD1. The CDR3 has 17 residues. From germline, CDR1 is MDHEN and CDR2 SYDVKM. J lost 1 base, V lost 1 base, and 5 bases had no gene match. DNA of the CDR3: TGTGCCAGCAGTTTATATTACGGACAGGGGAGCAATCAGCCCCAGCATTTT. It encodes CASSLYYGQGSNQPQHF.

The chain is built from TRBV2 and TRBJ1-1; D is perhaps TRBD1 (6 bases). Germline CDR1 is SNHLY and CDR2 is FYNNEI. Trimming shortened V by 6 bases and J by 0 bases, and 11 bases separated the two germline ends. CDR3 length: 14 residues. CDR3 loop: CASRAWTVNTEAFF. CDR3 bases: TGTGCCAGCAGGGCCTGGACAGTGAACACTGAAGCTTTCTTT.

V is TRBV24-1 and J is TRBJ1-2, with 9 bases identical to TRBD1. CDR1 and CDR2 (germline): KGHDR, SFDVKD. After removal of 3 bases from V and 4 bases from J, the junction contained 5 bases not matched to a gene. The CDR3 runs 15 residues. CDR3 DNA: TGTGCCACCAGTGATCGGACAGGGGAAACCTATGGCTACACCTTC. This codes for CATSDRTGETYGYTF.

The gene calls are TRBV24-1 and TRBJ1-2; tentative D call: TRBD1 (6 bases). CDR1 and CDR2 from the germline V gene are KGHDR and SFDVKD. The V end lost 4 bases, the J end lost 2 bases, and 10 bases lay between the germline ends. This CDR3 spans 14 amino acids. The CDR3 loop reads CATSEPDRNYGYTF. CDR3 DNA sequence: TGTGCCACCAGTGAACCTGACAGGAACTATGGCTACACCTTC.

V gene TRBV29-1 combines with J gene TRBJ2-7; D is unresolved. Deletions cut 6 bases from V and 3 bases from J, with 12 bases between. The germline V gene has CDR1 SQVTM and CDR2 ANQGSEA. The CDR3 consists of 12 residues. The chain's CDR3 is CSVAPQDYEQYF. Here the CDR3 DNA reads TGCAGCGTGGCCCCTCAAGACTACGAGCAGTACTTC.

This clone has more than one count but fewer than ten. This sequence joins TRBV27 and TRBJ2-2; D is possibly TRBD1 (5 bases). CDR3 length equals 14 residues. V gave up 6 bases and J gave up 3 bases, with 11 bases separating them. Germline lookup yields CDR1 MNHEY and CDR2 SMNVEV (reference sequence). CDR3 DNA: TGTGCCAGCAGCCCCCAGGGTGACACCGGGGAGCTGTTTTTT. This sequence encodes CASSPQGDTGELFF.

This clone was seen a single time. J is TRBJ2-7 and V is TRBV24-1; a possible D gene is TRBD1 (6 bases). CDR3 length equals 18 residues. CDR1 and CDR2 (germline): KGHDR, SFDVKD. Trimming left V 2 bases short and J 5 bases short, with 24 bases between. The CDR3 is CATSDYYGSKGETNEQYF. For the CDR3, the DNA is TGTGCCACCAGTGATTATTATGGATCAAAGGGGGAAACTAACGAGCAGTACTTC.

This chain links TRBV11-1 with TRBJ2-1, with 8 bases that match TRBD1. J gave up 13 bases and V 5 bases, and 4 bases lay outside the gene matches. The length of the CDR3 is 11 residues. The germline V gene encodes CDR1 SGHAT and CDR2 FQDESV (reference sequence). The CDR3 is CASSPDRGQFF. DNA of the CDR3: TGTGCCAGCAGCCCTGACAGGGGACAGTTCTTC.

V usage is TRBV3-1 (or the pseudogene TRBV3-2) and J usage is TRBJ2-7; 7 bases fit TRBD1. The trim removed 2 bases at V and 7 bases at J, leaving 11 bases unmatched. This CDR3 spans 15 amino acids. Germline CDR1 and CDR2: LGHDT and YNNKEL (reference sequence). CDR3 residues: CASSQTGTDLREQYF. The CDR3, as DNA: TGTGCCAGCAGCCAAACCGGGACAGATCTGCGGGAGCAGTACTTC.

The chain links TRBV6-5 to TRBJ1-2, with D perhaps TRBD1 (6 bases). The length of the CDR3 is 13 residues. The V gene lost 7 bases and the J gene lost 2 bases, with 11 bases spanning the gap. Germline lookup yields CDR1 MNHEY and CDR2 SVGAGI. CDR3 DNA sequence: TGTGCCAGCATTGGGACATACAACTATGGCTACACCTTC. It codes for CASIGTYNYGYTF.

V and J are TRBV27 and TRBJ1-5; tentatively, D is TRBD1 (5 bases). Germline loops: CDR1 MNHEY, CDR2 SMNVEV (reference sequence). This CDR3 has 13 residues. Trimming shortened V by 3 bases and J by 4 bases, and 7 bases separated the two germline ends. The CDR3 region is CASSFAGNQPQHF. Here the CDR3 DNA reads TGTGCCAGCAGTTTTGCAGGGAATCAGCCCCAGCATTTT.

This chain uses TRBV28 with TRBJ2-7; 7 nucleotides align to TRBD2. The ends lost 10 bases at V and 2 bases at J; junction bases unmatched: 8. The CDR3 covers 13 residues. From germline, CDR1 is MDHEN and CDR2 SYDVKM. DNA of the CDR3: TGTGCCATCGGGGGGACTGAGACCTACGAGCAGTACTTC. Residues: CAIGGTETYEQYF.

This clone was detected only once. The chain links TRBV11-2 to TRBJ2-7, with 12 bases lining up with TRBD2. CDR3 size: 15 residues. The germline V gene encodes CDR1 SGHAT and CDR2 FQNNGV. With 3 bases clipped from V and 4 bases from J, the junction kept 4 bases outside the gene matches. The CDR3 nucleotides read TGTGCCAGCAGCTTCGGACTAGCGGGGCTTTACGAGCAGTACTTC. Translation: CASSFGLAGLYEQYF.

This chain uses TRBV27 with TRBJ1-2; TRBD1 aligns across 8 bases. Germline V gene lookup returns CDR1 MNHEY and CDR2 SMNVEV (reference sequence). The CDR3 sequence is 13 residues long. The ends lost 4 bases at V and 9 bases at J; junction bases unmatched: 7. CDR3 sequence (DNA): TGTGCCAGCAGTTCGCAGGGGGCGCTTAGCTACACCTTC. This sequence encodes CASSSQGALSYTF.

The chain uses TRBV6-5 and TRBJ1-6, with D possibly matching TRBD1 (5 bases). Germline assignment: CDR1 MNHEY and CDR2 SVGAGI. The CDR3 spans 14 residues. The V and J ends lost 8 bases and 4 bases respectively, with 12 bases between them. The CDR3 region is CASLAGRYNSPLHF. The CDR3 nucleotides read TGTGCCAGCCTAGCAGGGAGGTATAATTCACCCCTCCACTTT.

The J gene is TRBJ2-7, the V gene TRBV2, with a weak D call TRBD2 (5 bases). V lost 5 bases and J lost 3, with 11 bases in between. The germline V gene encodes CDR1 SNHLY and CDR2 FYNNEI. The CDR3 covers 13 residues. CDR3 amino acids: CASSPSSNYEQYF. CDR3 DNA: TGTGCCAGCAGTCCCTCTAGCAACTACGAGCAGTACTTC.

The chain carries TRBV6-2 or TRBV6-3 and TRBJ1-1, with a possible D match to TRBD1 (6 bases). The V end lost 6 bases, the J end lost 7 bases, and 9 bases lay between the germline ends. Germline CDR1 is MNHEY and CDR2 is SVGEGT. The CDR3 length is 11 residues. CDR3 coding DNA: TGTGCCAGCAGCCAACAGGGTGAAGCTTTCTTT. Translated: CASSQQGEAFF.

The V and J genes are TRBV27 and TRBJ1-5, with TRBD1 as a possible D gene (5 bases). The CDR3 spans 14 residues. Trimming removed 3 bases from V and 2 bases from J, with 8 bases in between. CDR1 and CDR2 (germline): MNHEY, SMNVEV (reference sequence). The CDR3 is CASSFEGGNQPQHF. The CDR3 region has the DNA TGTGCCAGCAGTTTTGAAGGGGGCAATCAGCCCCAGCATTTT.

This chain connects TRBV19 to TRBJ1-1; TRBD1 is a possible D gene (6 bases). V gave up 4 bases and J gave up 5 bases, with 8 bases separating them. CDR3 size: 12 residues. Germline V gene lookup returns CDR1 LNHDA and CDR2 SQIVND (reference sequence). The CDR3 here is CASSKGVTEAFF. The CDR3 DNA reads TGTGCCAGTAGTAAGGGGGTGACTGAAGCTTTCTTT. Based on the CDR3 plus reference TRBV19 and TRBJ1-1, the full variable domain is DGGITQSPKYLFRKEGQNVTLSCEQNLNHDAMYWYRQDPGQGLRLIYYSQIVNDFQKGDIAEGYSVSREKKESFPLTVTSAQKNPTAFYLCASSKGVTEAFFGQGTRLTVV.

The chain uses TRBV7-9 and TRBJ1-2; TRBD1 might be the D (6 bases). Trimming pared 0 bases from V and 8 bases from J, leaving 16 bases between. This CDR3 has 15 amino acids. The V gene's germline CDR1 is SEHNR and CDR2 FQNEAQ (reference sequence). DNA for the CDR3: TGTGCCAGCAGCTTAGCTGGGCAGGGGACGCGGGGCTACACCTTC. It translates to CASSLAGQGTRGYTF.

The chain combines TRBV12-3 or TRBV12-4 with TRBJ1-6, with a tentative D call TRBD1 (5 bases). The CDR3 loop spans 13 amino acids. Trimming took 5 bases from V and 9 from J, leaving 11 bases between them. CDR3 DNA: TGTGCCAGCAGTCTACAGGTTACTTCACCCCTCCACTTT. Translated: CASSLQVTSPLHF.

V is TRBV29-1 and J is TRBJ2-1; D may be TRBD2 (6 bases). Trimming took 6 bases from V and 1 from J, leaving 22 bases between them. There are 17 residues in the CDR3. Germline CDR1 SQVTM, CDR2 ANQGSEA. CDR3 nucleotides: TGCAGCGTCAGAATGGCGGGAAAGGATCAATCCTACAATGAGCAGTTCTTC. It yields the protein CSVRMAGKDQSYNEQFF.

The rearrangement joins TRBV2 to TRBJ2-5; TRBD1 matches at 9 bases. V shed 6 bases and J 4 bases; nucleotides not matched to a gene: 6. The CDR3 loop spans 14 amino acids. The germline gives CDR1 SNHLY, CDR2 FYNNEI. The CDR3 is CASRGDRVSETQYF. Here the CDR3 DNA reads TGTGCCAGCAGAGGGGACAGGGTATCAGAGACCCAGTACTTC.

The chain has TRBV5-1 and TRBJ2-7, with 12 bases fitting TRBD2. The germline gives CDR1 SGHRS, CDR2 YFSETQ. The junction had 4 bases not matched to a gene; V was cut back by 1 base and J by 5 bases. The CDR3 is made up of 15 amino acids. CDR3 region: CASSLRLAGGHEQYF. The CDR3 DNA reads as TGCGCCAGCAGCTTGCGCCTAGCGGGGGGGCACGAGCAGTACTTC.

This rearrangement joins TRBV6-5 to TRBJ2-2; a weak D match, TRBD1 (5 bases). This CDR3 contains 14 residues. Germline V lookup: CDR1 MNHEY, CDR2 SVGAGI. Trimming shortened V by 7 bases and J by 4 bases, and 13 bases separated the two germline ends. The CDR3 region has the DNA TGTGCCAGCAACCAGGGTGTGAGCACCGGGGAGCTGTTTTTT. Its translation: CASNQGVSTGELFF.

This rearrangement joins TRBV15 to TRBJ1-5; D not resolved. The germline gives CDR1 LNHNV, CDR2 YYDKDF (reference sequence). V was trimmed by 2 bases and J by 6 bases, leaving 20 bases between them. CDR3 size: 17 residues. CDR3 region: CATSRPPFRRAGQPQHF. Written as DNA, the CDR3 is TGTGCCACCAGCAGACCTCCCTTCCGGAGGGCCGGTCAGCCCCAGCATTTT.

CDR3 DNA sequence: TGTGCCAGCAGTTTTCTAGCGGGTCCCGGGGATGAGCAGTTCTTC. It specifies CASSFLAGPGDEQFF. The V gene is TRBV28, the J gene TRBJ2-1; 8 nucleotides match TRBD2. CDR3 length equals 15 residues. V was pared by 3 bases and J by 8 bases, with 9 bases of the junction left unmatched. Germline V gives CDR1 MDHEN, CDR2 SYDVKM.